Following are 32 T cell receptor beta chains from one sample sequenced in a study of blood T cell repertoires in COVID-19. Generated by immunoSEQ multiplex PCR, the TCRdb table keeps only in-frame clones and is missing some. The sample has fewer than 200,000 clones; 80% are singletons. Sequencing was carried out using peripheral blood. Every receptor here comes from a man between 60 and 70 years old with acute or convalescent COVID-19.

The chain uses TRBV11-2 and TRBJ2-5; the D gene is possibly TRBD2 (6 bases). Per germline, CDR1 SGHAT and CDR2 FQNNGV. This CDR3 is 15 amino acids long. V was cut by 2 bases and J by 2 bases, with 12 bases left in between. CDR3 nucleotide sequence: TGTGCCAGCAGCTTATCCCTGGGGGGACAAGAGACCCAGTACTTC. Amino acid sequence: CASSLSLGGQETQYF.

This chain joins TRBV2 and TRBJ1-5, with 8 bases fitting TRBD1. V was clipped by 6 bases and J by 3 bases; unmatched bases: 7. CDR3 length: 15 residues. CDR1 and CDR2 (germline): SNHLY, FYNNEI. CDR3 sequence: CASSPDRGDNQPQHF. The CDR3 bases are TGTGCCAGCAGCCCCGACAGGGGCGACAATCAGCCCCAGCATTTT.

J is TRBJ1-2 and V is TRBV6-2 or TRBV6-3, with D tentatively TRBD1 (6 bases). Germline V lookup: CDR1 MNHEY, CDR2 SVGEGT. Trimming shortened V by 4 bases and J by 4 bases, and 7 bases separated the two germline ends. This CDR3 region has 12 residues. The CDR3 DNA reads as TGTGCCAGCAGTTGGGGGCCCTATGGCTACACCTTC. Translation: CASSWGPYGYTF.

The rearrangement links TRBV27 to TRBJ2-1; TRBD2 matches at 9 bases. The trim removed 3 bases at V and 4 bases at J, leaving 4 bases unmatched. The CDR3 loop spans 15 amino acids. The germline CDR1 and CDR2 sequences are MNHEY and SMNVEV (reference sequence). The CDR3 sequence: CASSFGLAGYNEQFF. In DNA, the CDR3 is TGTGCCAGCAGTTTCGGCCTAGCGGGATACAATGAGCAGTTCTTC.

The V and J genes are TRBV28 and TRBJ1-1, with a possible D match to TRBD1 (6 bases). V was shortened by 7 bases and J by 6 bases, with 24 bases between the two germline ends. This CDR3 is built from 16 residues. CDR1 is MDHEN and CDR2 is SYDVKM in the germline V gene. CDR3 sequence (DNA): TGTGCCAGCACCTACTGGGGGCGCGGTTTTATCTCTGAAGCTTTCTTT. Translation: CASTYWGRGFISEAFF.

The V call is TRBV19, the J call TRBJ1-1, with D hard to call. Per germline, CDR1 LNHDA and CDR2 SQIVND (reference sequence). Trimming took off 2 bases at V and 1 base at J, with 11 bases between the two ends. The CDR3 extends over 15 amino acids. CDR3 protein: CASSIPHLRNTEAFF. The CDR3 DNA is TGTGCCAGTAGTATACCCCATTTGAGGAACACTGAAGCTTTCTTT.

This clone showed up just once. The V call is TRBV19, the J call TRBJ1-5; D perhaps matches TRBD1 (5 bases). V was trimmed by 5 bases and J by 0 bases, leaving 17 bases between them. The CDR3 totals 17 residues. The germline V gene has CDR1 LNHDA and CDR2 SQIVND (reference sequence). This CDR3 is CASSRTTGGYSNQPQHF. Written as DNA, the CDR3 is TGTGCCAGTAGTCGAACGACGGGGGGTTATAGCAATCAGCCCCAGCATTTT.

The chain carries TRBV7-2 and TRBJ2-2; D is undetermined. The CDR3 extends over 14 amino acids. V lost 0 bases and J 1 base, leaving 3 bases between the germline ends. From germline, CDR1 is SGHTA and CDR2 FQGNSA. The CDR3 DNA sequence: TGTGCCAGCAGCTTAGCCAGGAACACCGGGGAGCTGTTTTTT. It translates to CASSLARNTGELFF.

This clone showed up just once. V and J are TRBV4-1 and TRBJ2-6, with D possibly being TRBD2 (5 bases). Trimming removed 0 bases at V and 1 base at J, with 10 bases between. Germline values: CDR1 MGHRA, CDR2 YSYEKL. This CDR3 region has 17 residues. The CDR3 loop is CASSQDVSGSGANVLTF. In DNA form, the CDR3 reads TGCGCCAGCAGCCAAGATGTATCGGGGTCTGGGGCCAACGTCCTGACTTTC.

The chain recombines TRBV19 with TRBJ2-1; maybe TRBD2 (6 bases). V was shortened by 6 bases and J by 10 bases, with 19 bases between the two germline ends. This CDR3 region has 14 residues. Germline-derived CDR1 and CDR2 are LNHDA and SQIVND (reference sequence). The CDR3 loop is CASSRSTSPGEQFF. The CDR3 region has the DNA TGTGCCAGTAGCCGCTCGACTAGTCCCGGGGAGCAGTTCTTC.

The chain combines TRBV2 with TRBJ2-4; 10 bases map to TRBD1. CDR1 is SNHLY and CDR2 is FYNNEI in the germline V gene. The CDR3 length is 15 residues. Germline trimming cut 7 bases from V and 6 bases from J; bases unmatched to any gene: 9. Written as DNA, the CDR3 is TGTGCCAGCAAAGGGACAGGGGCGTTTGGAAACATTCAGTACTTC. Its protein is CASKGTGAFGNIQYF.

V usage is TRBV18 and J usage is TRBJ1-4; 7 nucleotides align to TRBD1. V gave up 6 bases and J gave up 7 bases; unmatched junction bases: 8. The CDR3 is 14 amino acids. Germline CDR1 reads KGHSH; CDR2 reads LQKENI. As DNA, the CDR3 is TGTGCCAGCTCCGCACCTGGGGACAGTGAAAAACTGTTTTTT. This translates into CASSAPGDSEKLFF.

This clone showed up just a few times. The rearrangement links TRBV24-1 to TRBJ2-7; 14 bases line up with TRBD2. CDR1 and CDR2 (germline): KGHDR, SFDVKD. Germline trimming cut 4 bases from V and 5 bases from J; bases unmatched to any gene: 9. The length of the CDR3 is 17 residues. The CDR3 is CATSDSGTSGSLDEQYF. CDR3 in DNA: TGTGCCACCAGTGACTCCGGGACTAGCGGGAGTTTAGACGAGCAGTACTTC.

J is TRBJ1-4 and V is TRBV6-1, with 9 bases lining up with TRBD1. Germline V gene sequence: CDR1 MNHNS, CDR2 SASEGT. CDR3 length equals 15 residues. Trimming cost V 3 bases and J 7 bases; bases outside gene matches: 6. Here the CDR3 reads CASSDTGQGSEKLFF. The CDR3 DNA reads TGTGCCAGCAGTGATACGGGACAGGGTAGTGAAAAACTGTTTTTT.

The V gene is TRBV14, the J gene TRBJ2-5; 12 bases fit TRBD2. Trimming at V came to 7 bases and at J to 4 bases, leaving 1 base not matched to a gene. Germline V gene lookup returns CDR1 SGHDN and CDR2 FVKESK. The CDR3 contains 13 residues. The CDR3 sequence: CASKLAGGETQYF. CDR3 DNA sequence: TGTGCCAGCAAACTAGCGGGAGGAGAGACCCAGTACTTC.

This clone was recorded a few times. The chain carries TRBV7-8 and TRBJ1-3, with D tentatively TRBD1 (6 bases). Germline CDR1 is SGHVS and CDR2 is FQNEAQ. This CDR3 spans 14 amino acids. V shed 3 bases and J shed 2 bases, with 8 bases lying between them. Written as DNA, the CDR3 is TGTGCCAGCAGCTTCAGGGGTACTGGAAACACCATATATTTT. Translation: CASSFRGTGNTIYF.

The chain has TRBV5-4 and TRBJ1-4, with D perhaps matching TRBD1 (6 bases). The CDR3 length is 17 residues. Germline V gene data show CDR1 as SGHNT and CDR2 as YYREEE (reference sequence). V was pared by 4 bases and J by 4 bases, with 20 bases between. This chain's CDR3 is CASSSRVLTGFNEKLFF. The CDR3, as DNA: TGTGCCAGCAGCAGCCGGGTCCTAACAGGGTTTAATGAAAAACTGTTTTTT. The full variable domain, in which reference TRBV5-4 and TRBJ1-4 provide the parts outside the CDR3, is ETGVTQSPTHLIKTRGQQVTLRCSSQSGHNTVSWYQQALGQGPQFIFQYYREEENGRGNFPPRFSGLQFPNYSSELNVNALELDDSALYLCASSSRVLTGFNEKLFFGSGTQLSVL.

This clone was found a few times. The V call is TRBV29-1, the J call TRBJ2-1, with 8 nucleotides matching TRBD2. The CDR3 sequence is 14 residues long. CDR1 and CDR2 (germline): SQVTM, ANQGSEA. V lost 5 bases, J lost 4 bases, and 7 bases stayed unmatched. The CDR3 DNA reads as TGCAGCGTTCGTCCGGGAGGGGGATACAATGAGCAGTTCTTC. It codes for CSVRPGGGYNEQFF.

This chain joins TRBV4-1 and TRBJ2-6; TRBD2 matches at 9 bases. CDR3 size: 20 residues. Germline CDR1 MGHRA, CDR2 YSYEKL. After removal of 4 bases from V and 1 base from J, the junction contained 14 bases not matched to a gene. The CDR3 reads CASSLTSGLRGLSGANVLTF. CDR3 sequence (DNA): TGCGCCAGCAGCCTTACTAGCGGGTTAAGGGGTTTATCTGGGGCCAACGTCCTGACTTTC.

Comment on this clone: Other DNA sequences from this sample encode an identical CDR3 as well. This chain links TRBV19 with TRBJ2-2, with D possibly TRBD1 on 5 matching bases. CDR3 length: 13 amino acids. Trimming removed 5 bases from V and 6 bases from J, with 10 bases in between. Germline CDR1 and CDR2: LNHDA and SQIVND (reference sequence). CDR3 sequence reads: CASSVQVPGELFF. The CDR3 DNA reads as TGTGCCAGTAGTGTACAGGTACCCGGGGAGCTGTTTTTT.

The genes are TRBV6-5 and TRBJ2-7; D call uncertain. Trimming left V 4 bases short and J 4 bases short, with 14 bases between. Germline V gene sequence: CDR1 MNHEY, CDR2 SVGAGI. This CDR3 contains 14 residues. This chain's CDR3 is CASSSSGSPYEQYF. CDR3 in DNA: TGTGCCAGCAGTTCGTCCGGGTCACCTTACGAGCAGTACTTC.

J is TRBJ2-7 and V is TRBV7-9, with 8 bases matching TRBD2. V dropped 3 bases and J dropped 6; count of bases not matched to a gene: 7. Germline values: CDR1 SEHNR, CDR2 FQNEAQ (reference sequence). This CDR3 is built from 14 residues. The CDR3, as DNA: TGTGCCAGCAGCTTGTTAGCGGGGCCTGCCGAGCAGTACTTC. Residues: CASSLLAGPAEQYF.

The V and J genes are TRBV18 and TRBJ1-4, with D perhaps TRBD1 (6 bases). The CDR3 runs to 15 residues. V was trimmed by 1 base and J by 5 bases, leaving 11 bases between them. Germline V lookup: CDR1 KGHSH, CDR2 LQKENI. CDR3 loop: CASSPLQGPNEKLFF. CDR3 sequence (DNA): TGTGCCAGCTCACCACTACAGGGACCAAATGAAAAACTGTTTTTT.

The chain combines TRBV12-3 or TRBV12-4 with TRBJ2-7; 7 bases align to TRBD1. CDR3 length: 12 amino acids. J gave up 7 bases and V 5 bases, and 5 bases lay outside the gene matches. The CDR3 region has the DNA TGTGCCAGCAGTCGCGACAGGGTTGAGCAGTACTTC. It is translated as CASSRDRVEQYF.

The V and J genes are TRBV15 and TRBJ1-3; D uncertain. Trimming stripped 5 bases from V and 7 bases from J, with 18 bases between. CDR3 length: 15 residues. Per germline, CDR1 LNHNV and CDR2 YYDKDF (reference sequence). CDR3 residues: CATSEGRSSWNTIYF. Written as DNA, the CDR3 is TGTGCCACCAGCGAGGGCAGATCCAGTTGGAACACCATATATTTT. The variable domain in full, completed from reference TRBV15 and TRBJ1-3, reads DAMVIQNPRYQVTQFGKPVTLSCSQTLNHNVMYWYQQKSSQAPKLLFHYYDKDFNNEADTPDNFQSRRPNTSFCFLDIRSPGLGDTAMYLCATSEGRSSWNTIYFGEGSWLTVV.

This clone appeared a few times. The genes are TRBV9 and TRBJ1-1; D perhaps matches TRBD1 (5 bases). The CDR3 length is 15 residues. Germline lookup yields CDR1 SGDLS and CDR2 YYNGEE. Trimming took 0 bases from V and 1 from J, leaving 10 bases between them. CDR3: CASSVGGGTNTEAFF. CDR3 coding DNA: TGTGCCAGCAGCGTAGGGGGAGGGACGAACACTGAAGCTTTCTTT.

The chain uses TRBV7-2 and TRBJ1-2; perhaps TRBD1 as D (5 bases). This CDR3 is 16 amino acids long. V was shortened by 2 bases and J by 3 bases, with 16 bases between the two germline ends. Germline-derived CDR1 and CDR2 are SGHTA and FQGNSA. The CDR3 here is CASSLTPLDSYYGYTF. In DNA form, the CDR3 reads TGTGCCAGCAGCTTAACCCCCCTAGACAGTTACTATGGCTACACCTTC. Full variable domain (outside the CDR3, taken from reference TRBV7-2 and TRBJ1-2): GAGVSQSPSNKVTEKGKDVELRCDPISGHTALYWYRQSLGQGLEFLIYFQGNSAPDKSGLPSDRFSAERTGGSVSTLTIQRTQQEDSAVYLCASSLTPLDSYYGYTFGSGTRLTVV.

The chain links TRBV29-1 to TRBJ2-3, with a possible D match to TRBD1 (6 bases). Germline V lookup: CDR1 SQVTM, CDR2 ANQGSEA. The CDR3 is 12 amino acids. V was pared by 3 bases and J by 4 bases, with 8 bases between. CDR3 DNA sequence: TGCAGCGTTGACAGGGGAGCAGATACGCAGTATTTT. It is translated as CSVDRGADTQYF.

V and J are TRBV6-4 and TRBJ1-1, with no clear D. V lost 4 bases and J 1 base, leaving 10 bases between the germline ends. CDR3 size: 14 residues. CDR1 is MRHNA and CDR2 is SNTAGT in the germline V gene. Written as DNA, the CDR3 is TGTGCCAGCAGTGTGGAGTTTACGAACACTGAAGCTTTCTTT. Its translation is CASSVEFTNTEAFF.

The chain links TRBV5-1 to TRBJ1-1, with D unresolved. This CDR3 is built from 14 residues. Per the germline V gene, CDR1 is SGHRS and CDR2 is YFSETQ. Trimming took off 4 bases at V and 5 bases at J, with 15 bases between the two ends. The DNA for the CDR3 is TGCGCCAGCAGCCAGGATCGGACGGGGACTGAAGCTTTCTTT. Translated: CASSQDRTGTEAFF. Complete variable domain (other parts from reference TRBV5-1 and TRBJ1-1): KAGVTQTPRYLIKTRGQQVTLSCSPISGHRSVSWYQQTPGQGLQFLFEYFSETQRNKGNFPGRFSGRQFSNSRSEMNVSTLELGDSALYLCASSQDRTGTEAFFGQGTRLTVV.

This clone has just one count. The V gene is TRBV3-1 (or the pseudogene TRBV3-2), the J gene TRBJ1-5, with D unresolved. In germline, CDR1 is LGHDT, CDR2 YNNKEL (reference sequence). The CDR3 has 13 residues. V lost 6 bases, J lost 7 bases, and 13 bases lay in between. The CDR3 nucleotides read TGTGCCAGCAGTCCCCAAGTTAGCCAGCCCCAGCATTTT. Protein product: CASSPQVSQPQHF.

This clone was detected once. The chain has TRBV5-5 and TRBJ1-6; maybe TRBD1 (5 bases). The length of the CDR3 is 14 residues. Trimming cost V 1 base and J 8 bases, with 10 bases left between them. Germline CDR1 is SGHKS and CDR2 is YYEKEE (reference sequence). The CDR3 sequence is CASSLKWGDSPLHF. The CDR3 nucleotides read TGTGCCAGCAGCTTGAAATGGGGGGATTCACCCCTCCACTTT.